Listed below are T cell receptor beta chains from one sample, sequenced in a study of blood T cell repertoires in COVID-19. The repertoire was sequenced with immunoSEQ multiplex PCR; TCRdb's copy has only in-frame clones and lacks some. The data contain about 280,000 clones, roughly 85% of them singletons. Sequencing was carried out using peripheral blood. Every receptor here comes from a middle-aged man with active or convalescent COVID-19. The CDR3 runs from the conserved cysteine through the conserved F or W. D genes are given only for firm matches. Size is stated for part of the rows, as once, few or many counts, or as a class when the clone is expanded.

v_gene,abundance,len,j_gene,d_gene,CDR3nt,CDR3aa
TRBV25-1,-,17,TRBJ2-1,-,TGTGCCAGCAGTGAATCGTACGGGAGAGCTTCAAGTGGTGAGCAGTTCTTC,CASSESYGRASSGEQFF
TRBV5-6,-,18,TRBJ2-2,TRBD2,TGTGCCAGCAGCCCTGGACTAGCGGGAGTATGGAACACCGGGGAGCTGTTTTTT,CASSPGLAGVWNTGELFF
TRBV5-1,-,15,TRBJ2-1,-,TGCGCCAGCAGCTTGGATCCAGCGGTATACAATGAGCAGTTCTTC,CASSLDPAVYNEQFF
TRBV5-1,-,15,TRBJ2-1,-,TGCGCCAGCAGCTTGGGTCAGGCTCCGCGCAATGAGCAGTTCTTC,CASSLGQAPRNEQFF
TRBV5-1,-,15,TRBJ1-5,-,TGCGCCAGCAGCCCTCCAGGGGATAGCAATCAGCCCCAGCATTTT,CASSPPGDSNQPQHF
TRBV19,-,14,TRBJ2-2,-,TGTGCCAGTAGCAGCGGATTGAACACCGGGGAGCTGTTTTTT,CASSSGLNTGELFF
TRBV5-6,-,15,TRBJ2-1,TRBD2,TGTGCCAGCAGTTCGGGACTACACTCCTACAATGAGCAGTTCTTC,CASSSGLHSYNEQFF
TRBV6-5,-,14,TRBJ1-1,TRBD1,TGTGCCAGCAGCCGCGGGACAGCGAACACTGAAGCTTTCTTT,CASSRGTANTEAFF
TRBV6-2/TRBV6-3,-,16,TRBJ1-2,-,TGTGCCAGCAGCCAACCCGGCCGGGGTTTTCGCTATGGCTACACCTTC,CASSQPGRGFRYGYTF
TRBV12-5,-,13,TRBJ1-6,TRBD1,TGTGCTAGCACACAGGGGGTCAATTCACCCCTCCACTTT,CASTQGVNSPLHF
TRBV7-3,-,14,TRBJ2-7,TRBD2,TGTGCCAGCAGCGCTGGACTAGGCCGCGGCGAGCAGTACTTC,CASSAGLGRGEQYF
TRBV19,once,13,TRBJ2-7,-,TGTGCCAGTAGTATGCGGGGACTCTACGAGCAGTACTTC,CASSMRGLYEQYF
TRBV19,-,15,TRBJ2-5,-,TGTGCCGCGAGTACAGGGTCCCGAAGGGGGGAGACCCAGTACTTC,CAASTGSRRGETQYF
TRBV10-3,-,11,TRBJ2-1,-,TGTGCCATATCCCGGGGGAATGAGCAGTTCTTC,CAISRGNEQFF
TRBV2,-,14,TRBJ1-1,-,TGTGCCAGCAGCAGACTTCCCATGAACACTGAAGCTTTCTTT,CASSRLPMNTEAFF
TRBV9,-,14,TRBJ2-5,TRBD1,TGTGCCAGCAGCGTAGGACAGGGGATAGAGACCCAGTACTTC,CASSVGQGIETQYF
TRBV28,-,14,TRBJ2-5,-,TGTGCCAGCAGTTTCGGATTGGAGGTTGCGACCCAGTACTTC,CASSFGLEVATQYF
TRBV2,once,15,TRBJ2-1,TRBD2,TGTGCCAGCAGTTTGGCGGGAGGGCCGGGGAATGAGCAGTTCTTC,CASSLAGGPGNEQFF
TRBV27,-,14,TRBJ2-7,-,TGTGCCAGCAGGCAACGGGGTAGTAGGTACGAGCAGTACTTC,CASRQRGSRYEQYF
TRBV5-1,-,16,TRBJ2-3,TRBD1,TGCGCCAGCAGCTTGGTGGTGGGACAGGGGTCAGATACGCAGTATTTT,CASSLVVGQGSDTQYF
TRBV2,-,15,TRBJ2-7,-,TGTGCCAGCAGTCGCACCGGGACAACGGTGCCCGAGCAGTACTTC,CASSRTGTTVPEQYF
TRBV3-1/TRBV3-2,-,14,TRBJ2-3,TRBD2,TGTGCCAGCAGTTTAACTAGCGGGAGTGATACGCAGTATTTT,CASSLTSGSDTQYF
TRBV9,few,15,TRBJ1-6,TRBD1,TGTGCCAGCAGTCCCGGAGGGACAGGAGATTCACCCCTCCACTTT,CASSPGGTGDSPLHF
TRBV27,few,14,TRBJ2-3,TRBD2,TGTGCCAGCAGTCCCCGACTAGCTGGAGATACGCAGTATTTT,CASSPRLAGDTQYF
TRBV5-1,-,14,TRBJ2-7,TRBD2,TGCGCCAGCAGCGTCACTAGCGGATCCTACGAGCAGTACTTC,CASSVTSGSYEQYF
TRBV9,-,13,TRBJ2-3,-,TGTGCCAGCAGCCCGGAGACCGTCAATACGCAGTATTTT,CASSPETVNTQYF
TRBV27,-,15,TRBJ1-5,-,TGTGCCAGCAGTTTGAATAGAGGCAGCAATCAGCCCCAGCATTTT,CASSLNRGSNQPQHF
TRBV2,-,15,TRBJ2-1,-,TGTGCCAGCCTTGGTAGCGGCAGCTCCTACAATGAGCAGTTCTTC,CASLGSGSSYNEQFF
TRBV14,-,17,TRBJ2-7,TRBD2,TGTGCCAGCAGCCAAGCTCCACCGGGACTAGCGGCCTACGAGCAGTACTTC,CASSQAPPGLAAYEQYF
TRBV21-1,-,22,TRBJ2-3,-,TGTGCCAGCAGCAAAGCGCCACAGACCTTCCTCAAGCGGGAGGACGGCACAGATACGCAGTATTTT,CASSKAPQTFLKREDGTDTQYF
TRBV27,-,16,TRBJ1-3,-,TGTGCCAGCAGTCCCCTGACAGGACCCTCTGGAAACACCATATATTTT,CASSPLTGPSGNTIYF
TRBV5-4,few,15,TRBJ2-5,TRBD2,TGTGCCAGCAGCTTGGTGGGTCAGCGGGGAGAGACCCAGTACTTC,CASSLVGQRGETQYF
TRBV11-2,-,13,TRBJ2-1,-,TGTGCCAGCAGCCTAAGCGTCCTCAATGAGCAGTTCTTC,CASSLSVLNEQFF
TRBV19,-,19,TRBJ2-1,TRBD2,TGTGCCAGTAGCGTAGCGGGACCTAAAAATCCAAGCTCCTACAATGAGCAGTTCTTC,CASSVAGPKNPSSYNEQFF
TRBV4-1,-,16,TRBJ1-1,-,TGCGCCAGCAGCCAAGGGATCGGCAGGGTTGTGACTGAAGCTTTCTTT,CASSQGIGRVVTEAFF
TRBV6-1,-,16,TRBJ1-1,-,TGTGCCAGCAGTGAATTCGCCGGGAATACGAACACTGAAGCTTTCTTT,CASSEFAGNTNTEAFF
TRBV24-1,once,16,TRBJ2-3,-,TGTGCCACCAGTGATGCCAACCCTAGTCAGGGAGATACGCAGTATTTT,CATSDANPSQGDTQYF
TRBV3-1/TRBV3-2,-,11,TRBJ2-7,-,TGTGCCAGCAGCACTTCCTACGAGCAGTACTTC,CASSTSYEQYF
TRBV15,-,14,TRBJ1-2,-,TGTGCCACCAGCAGAGTCGTCCGGGACTATGGCTACACCTTC,CATSRVVRDYGYTF
TRBV13,once,16,TRBJ1-2,-,TGTGCCAGCAGCTTAGGCGCCAGTCCCACTAACTATGGCTACACCTTC,CASSLGASPTNYGYTF
TRBV11-2,-,15,TRBJ2-1,-,TGTGCCAGCAGCCCGGTAGGGGGATCCTACAATGAGCAGTTCTTC,CASSPVGGSYNEQFF
TRBV11-2,few,19,TRBJ2-2,TRBD2,TGTGCCAGCAGCCTCGTACCGGGACTAGCTCCTATGAACACCGGGGAGCTGTTTTTT,CASSLVPGLAPMNTGELFF